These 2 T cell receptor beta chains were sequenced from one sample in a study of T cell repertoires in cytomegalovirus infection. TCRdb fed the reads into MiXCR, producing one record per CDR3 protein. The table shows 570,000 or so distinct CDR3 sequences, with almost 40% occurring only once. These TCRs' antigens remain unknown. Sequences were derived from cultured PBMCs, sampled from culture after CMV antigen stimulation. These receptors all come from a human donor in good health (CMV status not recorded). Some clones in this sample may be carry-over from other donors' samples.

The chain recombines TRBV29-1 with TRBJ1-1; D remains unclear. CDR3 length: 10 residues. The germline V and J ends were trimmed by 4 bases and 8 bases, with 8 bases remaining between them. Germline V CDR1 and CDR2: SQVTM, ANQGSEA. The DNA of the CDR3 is TGCAGCGTTGTAGCAGCCGAAGCTTTCTTT. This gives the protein CSVVAAEAFF.

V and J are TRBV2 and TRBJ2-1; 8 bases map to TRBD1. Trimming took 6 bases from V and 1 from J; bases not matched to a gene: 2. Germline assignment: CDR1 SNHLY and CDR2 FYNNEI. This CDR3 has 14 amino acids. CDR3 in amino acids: CASRGDRSYNEQFF. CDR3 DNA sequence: TGTGCCAGCAGAGGGGACAGGTCCTACAATGAGCAGTTCTTC.